One sample yielded the 30 T cell receptor beta chains listed below, sequenced in a study of blood T cell repertoires in COVID-19. Here immunoSEQ multiplex PCR was the method, and the copy in TCRdb shows in-frame clones only, minus some. The sample gives roughly 280,000 clones, about 90% of which show up once; roughly 2% is in the top ten. Sequencing was performed on peripheral blood. All receptors derive from a woman in her forties or fifties who had recovered from COVID-19.

This rearrangement joins TRBV25-1 to TRBJ1-2, with D possibly matching TRBD1 (6 bases). The V gene's germline CDR1 is MGHDK and CDR2 SYGVNS. V lost 3 bases, J lost 8 bases, and 10 bases lay in between. This CDR3 region has 12 residues. The CDR3 nucleotides are TGTGCCAGCAGTGAGGACAGCCCCGGCTACACCTTC. This encodes CASSEDSPGYTF.

The V call is TRBV18, the J call TRBJ1-2; D gene ambiguous. Trimming took off 3 bases at V and 0 bases at J, with 14 bases between the two ends. This CDR3 is built from 16 residues. Germline loops: CDR1 KGHSH, CDR2 LQKENI. CDR3: CASSPLSTGTNYGYTF. DNA for the CDR3: TGTGCCAGCTCACCCCTCTCAACGGGGACTAACTATGGCTACACCTTC.

The rearrangement joins TRBV2 to TRBJ1-2; 8 bases agree with TRBD1. The CDR3 is made up of 12 amino acids. V shed 10 bases, J shed 4 bases, and the junction held 5 bases outside the gene matches. CDR1 SNHLY and CDR2 FYNNEI come from the germline V gene. In DNA form, the CDR3 reads TGTGCCAATCGGGACAGGTTCTATGGCTACACCTTC. It yields the protein CANRDRFYGYTF.

The rearrangement links TRBV6-1 to TRBJ2-3; 9 positions match TRBD1. Germline-derived CDR1 and CDR2 are MNHNS and SASEGT. The CDR3 is 16 amino acids. V dropped 4 bases and J dropped 0; count of bases not matched to a gene: 5. The CDR3 DNA reads as TGTGCCAGCAGTGTGGGGACAGGGATAAGCACAGATACGCAGTATTTT. Translation: CASSVGTGISTDTQYF.

This sequence joins TRBV6-1 and TRBJ2-1, with 7 bases fitting TRBD2. The CDR3 has 16 amino acids. V gave up 4 bases and J gave up 2 bases; unmatched junction bases: 8. Germline-derived CDR1 and CDR2 are MNHNS and SASEGT. The CDR3 protein is CASSGRSGGAYNEQFF. CDR3 bases: TGTGCCAGCAGTGGGCGGAGTGGGGGGGCCTACAATGAGCAGTTCTTC.

The chain links TRBV19 to TRBJ2-2, with D perhaps TRBD2 (7 bases). The ends were cut back, 6 bases at V and 4 bases at J, with 15 bases in the middle. CDR3 length: 15 residues. Germline CDR1 reads LNHDA; CDR2 reads SQIVND (reference sequence). CDR3 sequence reads: CASRLRGPRTGELFF. The CDR3 nucleotides are TGTGCCAGTAGGCTGCGGGGGCCCCGCACCGGGGAGCTGTTTTTT.

This chain joins TRBV28 and TRBJ2-7, with D possibly TRBD1 on 5 matching bases. Trimming left V 3 bases short and J 7 bases short, with 22 bases between. Germline V CDR1 and CDR2: MDHEN, SYDVKM. The CDR3 length is 16 residues. CDR3 loop: CASSFSPTSGMREQYF. CDR3 coding DNA: TGTGCCAGCAGTTTCTCTCCGACCTCAGGGATGCGGGAGCAGTACTTC.

J is TRBJ1-1 and V is TRBV27; D possibly corresponds to TRBD1 (6 bases). Germline CDR1 reads MNHEY; CDR2 reads SMNVEV (reference sequence). The CDR3 is 14 amino acids. V gave up 3 bases and J gave up 10 bases, with 18 bases separating them. The DNA of the CDR3 is TGTGCCAGCAGTTTCACTTACGGGACATCTGGAGCTTTCTTT. It codes for CASSFTYGTSGAFF.

The J gene is TRBJ1-3, the V gene TRBV9, with D perhaps TRBD1 (6 bases). The CDR3 extends over 15 amino acids. CDR1 and CDR2 (germline): SGDLS, YYNGEE. Trimming stripped 4 bases from V and 0 bases from J, with 11 bases between. Here the CDR3 DNA reads TGTGCCAGCAGCTTAGACAGGATCTCTGGAAACACCATATATTTT. Translation: CASSLDRISGNTIYF.

The chain employs TRBV24-1 and TRBJ1-1, with D possibly matching TRBD1 (5 bases). Germline V gives CDR1 KGHDR, CDR2 SFDVKD. The CDR3 length is 14 residues. Between the trimmed V and J ends, which lost 5 bases and 5 bases, there was a span of 14 bases. The CDR3 sequence is CATSGGGEGTEAFF. The CDR3 DNA sequence: TGTGCCACCAGTGGGGGGGGAGAAGGTACTGAAGCTTTCTTT.

V is TRBV18 and J is TRBJ2-7; the D is unclear. Germline lookup yields CDR1 KGHSH and CDR2 LQKENI. The V end was cut by 0 bases, the J end by 7 bases, with 13 bases between. This CDR3 has 14 residues. The CDR3 DNA follows: TGTGCCAGCTCACCACCGAGCCACGGTCGGGAGCAGTACTTC. Its translation: CASSPPSHGREQYF.

The V call is TRBV11-3, the J call TRBJ2-1; TRBD2 matches at 8 bases. The V and J ends lost 5 bases and 4 bases, in that order; junction bases with no gene match: 7. The CDR3 covers 15 residues. Germline assignment: CDR1 SGHNT and CDR2 YENEEA. The CDR3 protein is CASSTSGTGYNEQFF. In nucleotides, the CDR3 is TGTGCCAGCAGCACTAGCGGAACGGGGTACAATGAGCAGTTCTTC.

CDR3 sequence: CASSGQGRETQYF. DNA for the CDR3: TGTGCCAGCAGCGGACAGGGTCGAGAGACCCAGTACTTC. The chain carries TRBV7-2 and TRBJ2-5; 8 nucleotides line up with TRBD1. V was clipped by 5 bases and J by 4 bases; unmatched bases: 3. CDR1 and CDR2 (germline): SGHTA, FQGNSA. The CDR3 consists of 13 residues. Together with reference TRBV7-2 and TRBJ2-5, the CDR3 gives the full variable domain: GAGVSQSPSNKVTEKGKDVELRCDPISGHTALYWYRQSLGQGLEFLIYFQGNSAPDKSGLPSDRFSAERTGGSVSTLTIQRTQQEDSAVYLCASSGQGRETQYFGPGTRLLVL.

The chain has TRBV27 and TRBJ2-7; D ambiguous. The V end lost 2 bases, the J end lost 2 bases, and 7 bases lay between the germline ends. CDR1 is MNHEY, CDR2 SMNVEV, per germline (reference sequence). This CDR3 region has 13 residues. CDR3 loop: CASSLRDTYEQYF. The CDR3 nucleotides are TGTGCCAGCAGTTTACGAGACACCTACGAGCAGTACTTC.

CDR3 DNA: TGCGCCAGCAGCTATGGGACAGCTGAGGAAGCTTTCTTT. Residues: CASSYGTAEEAFF. This sequence joins TRBV5-1 and TRBJ1-1; 7 positions agree with TRBD1. V was clipped by 3 bases and J by 8 bases; unmatched bases: 7. CDR1 and CDR2 (germline): SGHRS, YFSETQ. The CDR3 extends over 13 amino acids.

The chain joins TRBV9 to TRBJ2-3, with a possible D match to TRBD2 (6 bases). Germline CDR1 and CDR2: SGDLS and YYNGEE. The CDR3 extends over 17 amino acids. The germline V and J ends were trimmed by 1 base and 2 bases, with 17 bases remaining between them. CDR3 nucleotides: TGTGCCAGCAGCGTAAAGAGAGCGGGCGGAACCACAGATACGCAGTATTTT. As protein: CASSVKRAGGTTDTQYF.

V and J are TRBV5-6 and TRBJ2-7; the match to TRBD1 covers 12 bases. Germline V gene lookup returns CDR1 SGHDT and CDR2 YYEEEE. Trimming at V came to 4 bases and at J to 4 bases, leaving 3 bases not matched to a gene. CDR3 length: 14 residues. CDR3 protein: CASSRDRGLYEQYF. CDR3 sequence (DNA): TGTGCCAGCAGCAGGGACAGGGGGCTATACGAGCAGTACTTC.

The rearrangement links TRBV5-1 to TRBJ1-1; TRBD1 matches 9 bases. CDR1 and CDR2 from the germline V gene are SGHRS and YFSETQ. V dropped 4 bases and J dropped 5; count of bases not matched to a gene: 9. This CDR3 is built from 15 residues. The CDR3 DNA is TGCGCCAGCAGCCCCACGATCGACAGGGGGACTGAAGCTTTCTTT. Its protein is CASSPTIDRGTEAFF.

V and J are TRBV19 and TRBJ1-1; no clear D. The CDR3 contains 14 residues. Germline CDR1 is LNHDA and CDR2 is SQIVND (reference sequence). The V and J ends lost 3 bases and 3 bases respectively, with 11 bases between them. CDR3 amino acids: CASSINGLYTEAFF. The CDR3 nucleotides are TGTGCCAGTAGTATTAACGGACTTTACACTGAAGCTTTCTTT.

Turning to this clone: Other DNA sequences in this specimen translate into the identical CDR3. This rearrangement joins TRBV11-2 to TRBJ2-7; the D gene is possibly TRBD1 (6 bases). Trimming took off 1 base at V and 7 bases at J, with 11 bases between the two ends. The CDR3 is 13 amino acids. Germline lookup yields CDR1 SGHAT and CDR2 FQNNGV. CDR3 DNA: TGTGCCAGCAGCTTAGTCAGGGGCGGGGAGCAGTACTTC. Amino acids: CASSLVRGGEQYF.

This clone has a handful of counts. The chain combines TRBV4-3 with TRBJ1-1; D possibly corresponds to TRBD1 (6 bases). Trimming shortened V by 2 bases and J by 1 base, and 14 bases separated the two germline ends. Looked up from germline, CDR1 is LGHNA and CDR2 is YSLEER. The CDR3 totals 16 residues. The CDR3, as DNA: TGCGCCAGCAGCCAATCGGGGGGCAACCCGAACACTGAAGCTTTCTTT. This translates into CASSQSGGNPNTEAFF.

The V gene is TRBV6-5, the J gene TRBJ1-1; D is uncertain. There are 14 residues in the CDR3. The V end was cut by 0 bases, the J end by 1 base, with 6 bases between. The germline gives CDR1 MNHEY, CDR2 SVGAGI. The CDR3 sequence is CASSYSAANTEAFF. The CDR3 DNA sequence: TGTGCCAGCAGTTACTCGGCGGCGAACACTGAAGCTTTCTTT.

This clone was seen more than once but under ten times. The chain employs TRBV2 and TRBJ2-2; TRBD2 is a possible D gene (6 bases). The V gene's germline CDR1 is SNHLY and CDR2 FYNNEI. Trimming left V 6 bases short and J 3 bases short, with 11 bases between. The CDR3 totals 14 residues. The CDR3 region is CASRDYSYTGELFF. Written as DNA, the CDR3 is TGTGCCAGCAGGGACTATTCCTACACCGGGGAGCTGTTTTTT. Full variable domain (outside the CDR3, taken from reference TRBV2 and TRBJ2-2): EPEVTQTPSHQVTQMGQEVILRCVPISNHLYFYWYRQILGQKVEFLVSFYNNEISEKSEIFDDQFSVERPDGSNFTLKIRSTKLEDSAMYFCASRDYSYTGELFFGEGSRLTVL.

The genes are TRBV5-1 and TRBJ1-4; maybe TRBD1 (6 bases). The CDR3 has 13 amino acids. The V gene's germline CDR1 is SGHRS and CDR2 YFSETQ. Trimming stripped 5 bases from V and 5 bases from J, with 10 bases between. CDR3 residues: CASRGQPNEKLFF. The CDR3 coding sequence is TGCGCCAGCAGGGGACAACCCAATGAAAAACTGTTTTTT.

The CDR3 region has the DNA TGTGCCAGTAGTATAGGAGGCCTCCCCAGACACAATGAGCAGTTCTTC. Protein sequence: CASSIGGLPRHNEQFF. The J gene is TRBJ2-1, the V gene TRBV19; no firm D call. The CDR3 runs to 16 residues. Germline lookup yields CDR1 LNHDA and CDR2 SQIVND (reference sequence). The germline V and J ends were trimmed by 1 base and 5 bases, with 15 bases remaining between them.

The gene calls are TRBV5-1 and TRBJ1-2, with D hard to call. The CDR3 totals 12 residues. V gave up 0 bases and J gave up 8 bases, with 8 bases separating them. The V gene's germline CDR1 is SGHRS and CDR2 YFSETQ. The chain's CDR3 is CASSLDLEGYTF. CDR3 nucleotide sequence: TGCGCCAGCAGCTTGGATCTGGAGGGCTACACCTTC.

CDR3 nucleotide sequence: TGTGCCAGCAGCCCCACGGGGGACACAGATACGCAGTATTTT. It codes for CASSPTGDTDTQYF. V and J are TRBV27 and TRBJ2-3, with a possible D match to TRBD2 (6 bases). Deletions cut 6 bases from V and 2 bases from J, with 12 bases between. The length of the CDR3 is 14 residues. Germline V lookup: CDR1 MNHEY, CDR2 SMNVEV (reference sequence).

V and J are TRBV12-3 or TRBV12-4 and TRBJ2-3; TRBD1 might be the D (5 bases). Trimming pared 1 base from V and 7 bases from J, leaving 9 bases between. The CDR3 consists of 13 residues. CDR3 region: CASSLGGANTQYF. CDR3 bases: TGTGCCAGCAGTTTAGGTGGGGCAAATACGCAGTATTTT.

V is TRBV6-5 and J is TRBJ2-7, with 11 bases identical to TRBD2. The CDR3 extends over 15 amino acids. V lost 4 bases and J lost 4; bases outside the gene matches: 6. Germline V gives CDR1 MNHEY, CDR2 SVGAGI. The CDR3 protein is CASSSLTSGSYEQYF. The CDR3 coding sequence is TGTGCCAGCAGTTCCTTAACTAGCGGGAGTTACGAGCAGTACTTC.

The table lists this clone with a few counts. The chain combines TRBV7-2 with TRBJ1-6; unclear D gene. The CDR3 consists of 17 residues. The germline V gene has CDR1 SGHTA and CDR2 FQGNSA. V shed 6 bases and J shed 0 bases, with 15 bases lying between them. The CDR3 sequence: CASSPRRVSSYNSPLHF. In DNA form, the CDR3 reads TGTGCCAGCAGTCCACGCCGGGTGAGCTCCTATAATTCACCCCTCCACTTT.